These 5 T cell receptor beta chains share one sample of origin, sequenced in a study of tumor-infiltrating lymphocytes in primary liver carcinoma (dated by TCRdb to the late 2010s). TRIzol reagent was used to extract blood RNA from unsorted whole blood, while the DNeasy Blood & Tissue kit provided the germline DNA. Data came from an Illumina HiSeq 2500. Using a constant-region primer and ProtoScript II reverse transcriptase, TCRbeta-specific cDNA was reverse-transcribed from 400 to 550 ng total RNA. Construction of the TCRbeta libraries relied on three nested rounds of multiplex PCR, following a slightly modified ARM-PCR procedure. Each of the first two PCR rounds ran for approximately 10 cycles and used multiplex TRBV1-TRBV30 forward primers together with a Cbeta reverse primer. TCRdb reanalyzed the raw reads on its own, using fastp at Q25 for trimming and MiXCR for clone calling, and kept in-frame beta chains. Every entry covers one CDR3 protein and lists the most common genes and DNA from its rows. The sample table contains fewer than 250,000 distinct CDR3 sequences; only one count was recorded for roughly 61% of them. The ten most abundant clones make up approximately 7% of the sample.

The sample was peripheral blood. These TCRs come from a woman aged 55-75 years with primary liver carcinoma and hepatitis B virus infection.

V usage is TRBV10-3 and J usage is TRBJ1-1; D may be TRBD1 (5 bases). Deletions cut 6 bases from V and 1 base from J, with 15 bases between. Germline loops: CDR1 ENHRY, CDR2 SYGVKD. This CDR3 has 15 residues. CDR3 residues: CAIRELVGANTEAFF. As DNA, the CDR3 is TGTGCCATCAGAGAATTAGTTGGGGCGAACACTGAAGCTTTCTTT.

About this clonotype: A read error may explain this, as a much larger clone is one base away. This chain joins TRBV4-1 and TRBJ2-1; possible D gene TRBD2, 5 bases. This CDR3 has 14 amino acids. Between the trimmed V and J ends, which lost 0 bases and 14 bases, there was a span of 17 bases. CDR1 MGHRA and CDR2 YSYEKL come from the germline V gene. CDR3 in amino acids: CASSQDQVTNSEFF. The CDR3 region has the DNA TGCGCCAGCAGCCAAGATCAAGTGACCAATAGCGAGTTCTTC.

As to this clonotype: A much larger clone differs from this one at a single base, so this may be a read error. The J gene is TRBJ2-5, the V gene TRBV6-2 or TRBV6-3; 10 bases are a match to TRBD1. The CDR3 spans 15 residues. Looked up from germline, CDR1 is MNHEY and CDR2 is SVGEGT. CDR3 sequence reads: CTSRTGTGVRETQYF. The CDR3 DNA sequence: TGTACCAGCAGGACCGGGACAGGGGTGAGAGAGACCCAGTACTTC.

This chain uses TRBV6-2 or TRBV6-3 with TRBJ2-1; 12 positions agree with TRBD2. CDR3 size: 20 residues. Per the germline V gene, CDR1 is MNHEY and CDR2 is SVGEGT. The ends lost 6 bases at V and 0 bases at J; junction bases unmatched: 15. The CDR3 DNA is TGTGCCAGCAGACGATCAGGACTAGCGGGGTTACTGAGCTCCTACAATGAGCAGTTCTTC. Translation: CASRRSGLAGLLSSYNEQFF.

Notes on this clonotype: A read error may produce the germline difference seen at one junction end. The V call is TRBV29-1, the J call TRBJ2-1; the D is unclear. CDR3 length equals 11 residues. Germline values: CDR1 SQVTM, CDR2 ANQGSEA. CDR3 coding DNA: TGCAGCGTTGAAGATGGGCGTGAGCAGTTCTTT. Its protein is CSVEDGREQFF.